The next 20 T cell receptor beta chains were all read from a single sample in a study of identical twins. TCRdb independently ran MiXCR on the 5' RACE reads; one entry per CDR3 protein. This table holds about 570,000 distinct CDR3 sequences, around 9.6% found once. These same records also appear under a second study, on yellow fever vaccine responses in identical twins.

The sequenced material came from PBMCs. Receptors were obtained from a woman under 30 in good health.

In its sample, this clonotype was seen a few times. The chain carries TRBV7-3 and TRBJ2-2, with a weak D call TRBD1 (8 bases). Trimming stripped 7 bases from V and 6 bases from J, with 21 bases between. CDR1 is SGHTA, CDR2 FQGTGA, per germline. This CDR3 region has 16 residues. The CDR3 is CASTNRGGQGAGELFF. The CDR3 DNA reads TGTGCCAGCACCAACAGGGGGGGCCAGGGGGCCGGGGAGCTGTTTTTT.

CDR3 sequence: CASRRTGISGANVLTF. The CDR3 nucleotides read TGTGCCAGCAGGCGGACAGGGATCTCTGGGGCCAACGTCCTGACTTTC. The rearrangement uses TRBV6-1 and TRBJ2-6; the match to TRBD1 covers 8 bases. The J segment lost 0 bases and the V segment lost 6 bases, leaving 4 bases of the junction unmatched. The germline V gene has CDR1 MNHNS and CDR2 SASEGT. CDR3 size: 16 residues.

This clonotype showed up many times. The chain has TRBV5-1 and TRBJ2-1; D possibly corresponds to TRBD1 (5 bases). CDR1 and CDR2 (germline): SGHRS, YFSETQ. Trimming pared 7 bases from V and 1 base from J, leaving 12 bases between. The CDR3 sequence is 14 residues long. CDR3 residues: CASAPAGSYNEQFF. DNA of the CDR3: TGCGCCAGCGCCCCGGCAGGGTCCTACAATGAGCAGTTCTTC.

V and J are TRBV30 and TRBJ1-2; D ambiguous. CDR3 length: 13 residues. Trimming left V 3 bases short and J 4 bases short, with 12 bases between. Germline lookup yields CDR1 GTSNPN and CDR2 SVGIG (reference sequence). CDR3 loop: CAWRNGRIYGYTF. As DNA, the CDR3 is TGTGCCTGGAGGAACGGGCGTATCTATGGCTACACCTTC.

This clonotype was detected only a few times. This chain links TRBV29-1 with TRBJ2-7; 7 nucleotides agree with TRBD1. In germline, CDR1 is SQVTM, CDR2 ANQGSEA. V was pared by 5 bases and J by 1 base, with 5 bases of the junction left unmatched. The CDR3 sequence is 13 residues long. DNA for the CDR3: TGCAGCGTTAAAGGACAGGCTTCCTACGAGCAGTACTTC. The encoded protein is CSVKGQASYEQYF.

For this clonotype: A junction boundary mismatches the germline segment, possibly from a read error. This chain connects TRBV7-3 to TRBJ2-2, with 10 bases matching TRBD1. The CDR3 extends over 16 amino acids. The germline V gene has CDR1 SGHTA and CDR2 FQGTGA. CDR3 sequence reads: CAISSGQGIGTGELFF. The DNA of the CDR3 is TGTGCCATCAGCTCGGGACAGGGGATCGGCACCGGGGAGCTGTTTTTT.

The V and J genes are TRBV14 and TRBJ1-2; D is perhaps TRBD1 (5 bases). CDR1 and CDR2 from the germline V gene are SGHDN and FVKESK. This CDR3 spans 13 amino acids. V was trimmed by 7 bases and J by 3 bases, leaving 12 bases between them. The CDR3 nucleotides read TGTGCCAGCAAACAAAGGGGCTACTATGGCTACACCTTC. This codes for CASKQRGYYGYTF.

At least ten counts were recorded for this clonotype. The chain couples TRBV20-1 to TRBJ1-5; TRBD1 is a possible D gene (5 bases). From germline, CDR1 is DFQATT and CDR2 SNEGSKA (reference sequence). The V end was cut by 1 base, the J end by 1 base, with 5 bases between. The CDR3 runs to 13 residues. CDR3 nucleotides: TGCAGTGCTAGAGGGGGGAGCAATCAGCCCCAGCATTTT. As protein: CSARGGSNQPQHF.

A few counts support this clonotype. The V call is TRBV5-1, the J call TRBJ2-5; 8 nucleotides match TRBD2. Trimming at V came to 1 base and at J to 5 bases, leaving 7 bases not matched to a gene. This CDR3 comprises 15 residues. The germline gives CDR1 SGHRS, CDR2 YFSETQ. DNA for the CDR3: TGCGCCAGCAGCTTGTCGGCTAGCGGGTGGGAGACCCAGTACTTC. Protein product: CASSLSASGWETQYF. Based on the CDR3 plus reference TRBV5-1 and TRBJ2-5, the full variable domain is KAGVTQTPRYLIKTRGQQVTLSCSPISGHRSVSWYQQTPGQGLQFLFEYFSETQRNKGNFPGRFSGRQFSNSRSEMNVSTLELGDSALYLCASSLSASGWETQYFGPGTRLLVL.

This clonotype was counted at least ten times. CDR3 DNA sequence: TGCGCCAGCAGCTTGTACTCCAATGAGCAGTTCTTC. It translates to CASSLYSNEQFF. V usage is TRBV5-1 and J usage is TRBJ2-1; D unresolved. Germline V CDR1 and CDR2: SGHRS, YFSETQ. With 1 base removed from V and 6 bases from J, the gap between germline ends came to 5 bases. The CDR3 runs to 12 residues.

This clonotype has more than one count but fewer than ten. This chain joins TRBV7-6 and TRBJ2-7; a weak D match, TRBD2 (6 bases). Trimming stripped 6 bases from V and 0 bases from J, with 12 bases between. This CDR3 has 14 amino acids. CDR1 is SGHVS and CDR2 is FNYEAQ in the germline V gene. The CDR3 loop is CASSAGGASYEQYF. DNA of the CDR3: TGTGCCAGCAGTGCTGGCGGGGCCTCCTACGAGCAGTACTTC.

This clonotype was counted ten times or more. CDR3 amino acids: CASSQEGQGGGETQYF. The CDR3 bases are TGTGCCAGCAGCCAAGAAGGACAGGGTGGCGGAGAGACCCAGTACTTC. The chain is built from TRBV4-2 and TRBJ2-5; 8 positions agree with TRBD1. The J segment lost 4 bases and the V segment lost 0 bases, leaving 7 bases of the junction unmatched. CDR1 LGHNA and CDR2 YNFKEQ come from the germline V gene. The CDR3 contains 16 residues.

This chain joins TRBV5-1 and TRBJ2-7; D possibly uses TRBD1 or TRBD2 (6 bases each). CDR3 size: 15 residues. V was shortened by 0 bases and J by 3 bases, with 13 bases between the two germline ends. From germline, CDR1 is SGHRS and CDR2 YFSETQ. The CDR3 DNA reads as TGCGCCAGCAGCTTGGATCCGGGGGCCAGCTACGAGCAGTACTTC. The encoded protein is CASSLDPGASYEQYF.

This clonotype was seen at least ten times. This sequence joins TRBV6-2 or TRBV6-3 and TRBJ2-1, with 9 positions matching TRBD2. The V and J ends lost 7 bases and 2 bases, in that order; junction bases with no gene match: 6. This CDR3 is 15 amino acids long. Germline-derived CDR1 and CDR2 are MNHEY and SVGEGT. The CDR3 region is CASISGRGAYNEQFF. DNA for the CDR3: TGTGCCAGCATTAGCGGGAGAGGTGCCTACAATGAGCAGTTCTTC.

This clonotype was picked up a small number of times. This chain connects TRBV7-9 to TRBJ2-5; TRBD2 aligns across 10 bases. Trimming removed 5 bases from V and 2 bases from J; junction bases left unmatched: 11. The CDR3 sequence is 17 residues long. CDR1 and CDR2 from the germline V gene are SEHNR and FQNEAQ (reference sequence). In nucleotides, the CDR3 is TGTGCCAGCAGCCGAACCCCCTCAGCGGGGGGGCAAGAGACCCAGTACTTC. Its protein product is CASSRTPSAGGQETQYF.

The table lists this clonotype with a count of one. The gene calls are TRBV7-2 and TRBJ1-5; D unclear. The CDR3 length is 15 residues. The V gene lost 5 bases and the J gene lost 3 bases, with 14 bases spanning the gap. The germline V gene encodes CDR1 SGHTA and CDR2 FQGNSA. The CDR3 loop reads CASSDLPSANQPQHF. The CDR3 DNA follows: TGTGCCAGCAGCGACTTGCCATCGGCCAATCAGCCCCAGCATTTT.

This clonotype has ten or more counts. The chain joins TRBV25-1 to TRBJ2-7; the D is unclear. The CDR3 sequence is 12 residues long. V shed 6 bases and J shed 3 bases, with 9 bases lying between them. Looked up from germline, CDR1 is MGHDK and CDR2 is SYGVNS. The CDR3 nucleotides are TGTGCCAGCAGGTCCGGATACTACGAGCAGTACTTC. Protein product: CASRSGYYEQYF.

V gene TRBV7-2 combines with J gene TRBJ1-5, with D possibly being TRBD1 (6 bases). Trimming removed 1 base from V and 2 bases from J, with 12 bases in between. This CDR3 region has 16 residues. Germline-derived CDR1 and CDR2 are SGHTA and FQGNSA. In nucleotides, the CDR3 is TGTGCCAGCAGCTTAGATGTCAGGGGAGGCAATCAGCCCCAGCATTTT. Translated: CASSLDVRGGNQPQHF.

This clonotype was detected only a few times. The V gene is TRBV20-1, the J gene TRBJ2-1; D is possibly TRBD1 or TRBD2 (5 bases each). Germline CDR1 reads DFQATT; CDR2 reads SNEGSKA (reference sequence). V was shortened by 6 bases and J by 6 bases, with 21 bases between the two germline ends. There are 15 residues in the CDR3. CDR3 region: CSARPRGVSRNEQFF. In nucleotides, the CDR3 is TGCAGTGCCCGTCCCCGGGGCGTGTCCCGCAATGAGCAGTTCTTC.

J is TRBJ2-7 and V is TRBV4-2; D is undetermined. V dropped 1 base and J dropped 0 bases, with 13 bases sitting between them. CDR1 and CDR2 (germline): LGHNA, YNFKEQ. This CDR3 is 16 amino acids long. CDR3 DNA sequence: TGTGCCAGCAGCCAAGGGAACTACTTAAACTCCTACGAGCAGTACTTC. It is translated as CASSQGNYLNSYEQYF.